This section outlines one T cell receptor beta chain sequence together with its context. Its antigen remains unidentified. This may come from a read error, since a much larger clone is one base off. This sample includes further DNA sequences coding for the same CDR3. This entry comes from a study of CD49a tissue-resident CD8 T cells in human skin (dated by TCRdb to between 2016 and 2019). Regarding the research as a whole: The study examined tissue-resident memory CD8+ T cell subsets in human skin defined by CD49a, CD69 and CD103 expression.

To prepare the library, the immunoSEQ multiplex PCR assay was applied. In the original analysis: Across the sorted blood, dermal and epidermal CD8+ T cell populations, TCR V beta family usage frequencies were compared. TCRdb retrieved this table from immuneACCESS and kept in-frame rearrangements only. Not all clones are present; in checked studies, unresolved V genes account for under half, and no reason is known for the remainder. V and J calls plus clone size are reproduced from that table; the DNA served to infer D and trimming. The sample table holds some 800 clones, of which under 85% were seen once. Over 10% of the sample rests with the top ten. CDR1 and CDR2 were assigned from the germline V gene as MNHEY and SVGAGI. Measured from the cysteine to the phenylalanine, the CDR3 is 14 residues long. The kept DNA is CDR3 alone, 42 bases in frame from the first base. For a few healthy donors, sorted CD8+ T cells taken from blood, dermis and epidermis had their TCR beta CDR3 regions analysed. Both blood and skin samples were provided by each TCR-sequenced donor, and all TCR-sequenced donors were healthy individuals. CD8+ T cell populations were isolated by sorting before TCR beta sequencing.

Sequenced input: CLA- CD8+ effector memory T cells sorted from blood. The chain employs TRBV6-5 and TRBJ1-6; the D gene cannot be resolved reliably. The clonotype comes from a human donor in good health. The CDR3 in this case is CASSFQRVNSPLHF. The sequenced DNA is TGTGCCAGCAGTTTCCAGAGGGTCAATTCCCCCCTCCACTTT.